This T cell receptor beta chain was documented in a study of T-cell memory formation after mild COVID-19. Study-wide findings and caveats: The pre-infection memory compartment contained some responding clones, suggesting cross-reactive memory joined.

Sample barcodes and UMIs were carried by the TCR alpha and TCR beta cDNA libraries that 5'RACE generated with constant-segment primers. TCRdb re-analysed the 5' RACE reads in MiXCR, keeping a single row per CDR3 protein. The table includes under 250,000 distinct CDR3 sequences, 15% detected once. V shed 0 bases and J shed 7 bases, with 13 bases lying between them. This CDR3 has 15 residues. Many counts were recorded for this clonotype. The antigen remains undetermined. The genes are TRBV12-3 or TRBV12-4 and TRBJ2-1; D ambiguous. Input material: PBMCs or a T cell subset sorted from them (not recorded which). The clonotype comes from an adult woman who had mild COVID-19 (a few samples of this study predate the infection). Cell type and time point are not known. DNA of the CDR3: TGTGCCAGCAGTTTAGCGGCCCTGGGGTCTAATGAGCAGTTCTTC. Residues: CASSLAALGSNEQFF.